This T cell receptor beta chain was sequenced during a study of blood T cell repertoires in COVID-19. The germline V gene has CDR1 SGHTA and CDR2 FQGTGA. This CDR3 spans 14 amino acids. Trimming removed 6 bases from V and 7 bases from J; junction bases left unmatched: 5. Original analysis: Reference gene primer amplification in the assay estimated nucleated cell counts. Using immunoSEQ multiplex PCR, the repertoire was profiled, and TCRdb retains in-frame clones only, with some absent. The DNA was the basis for D and trimming; V, J and clone size are from that table. The sample gives 55,000 to 60,000 clones, approximately 80% of which show up once; over 20% is in the top ten.

Specimen: peripheral blood. This chain connects TRBV7-3 to TRBJ2-1, with 11 positions matching TRBD2. The sequence derives from a man aged 50-59 years with active or convalescent COVID-19. CDR3 sequence: CASRVAGGPNEQFF. In nucleotides, the CDR3 is TGTGCCAGCAGGGTAGCGGGGGGGCCGAATGAGCAGTTCTTC.